Presented here are 22 T cell receptor beta chains from one specimen sequenced in a study of blood T cell repertoires in COVID-19. Clones were read by immunoSEQ multiplex PCR, and TCRdb kept only the in-frame ones, dropping some. The sample lists roughly 280,000 clones, 86% seen once, with approximately 4% in the top ten. Sample: peripheral blood. The source of these receptors is a man aged 18 to 30 with active or convalescent COVID-19.

The gene calls are TRBV6-2 or TRBV6-3 and TRBJ1-5; TRBD1 matches 8 bases. This CDR3 contains 16 residues. Looked up from germline, CDR1 is MNHEY and CDR2 is SVGEGT. The trim removed 0 bases at V and 3 bases at J, leaving 4 bases unmatched. The CDR3 region is CASSYSNRGVNQPQHF. The DNA for the CDR3 is TGTGCCAGCAGTTACTCGAACAGGGGGGTCAATCAGCCCCAGCATTTT.

The genes are TRBV6-1 and TRBJ1-1; D is perhaps TRBD1 (6 bases). Germline V gene sequence: CDR1 MNHNS, CDR2 SASEGT. The CDR3 sequence is 15 residues long. Between the trimmed V and J ends, which lost 2 bases and 1 base, there was a span of 11 bases. CDR3 nucleotide sequence: TGTGCCAGCAGTGAAACGTCACAGGGGAACACTGAAGCTTTCTTT. Translating gives CASSETSQGNTEAFF.

J is TRBJ1-5 and V is TRBV19, with a possible D match to TRBD1 (6 bases). This CDR3 region has 15 residues. Trimming shortened V by 6 bases and J by 1 base, and 13 bases separated the two germline ends. Germline CDR1 and CDR2: LNHDA and SQIVND (reference sequence). CDR3 protein: CASSWGRGSNQPQHF. CDR3 nucleotide sequence: TGTGCCAGTAGCTGGGGCAGGGGAAGCAATCAGCCCCAGCATTTT.

This rearrangement joins TRBV15 to TRBJ1-3, with a tentative D call TRBD1 (5 bases). This CDR3 is built from 16 residues. Between the trimmed V and J ends, which lost 11 bases and 0 bases, there was a span of 20 bases. Germline assignment: CDR1 LNHNV and CDR2 YYDKDF (reference sequence). DNA for the CDR3: TGTGCCCCATACGGACTTCGCGGGGGCTCTGGAAACACCATATATTTT. This encodes CAPYGLRGGSGNTIYF.

The chain uses TRBV10-3 and TRBJ1-1, with D possibly matching TRBD1 (6 bases). CDR1 and CDR2 (germline): ENHRY, SYGVKD. CDR3 length: 16 amino acids. V shed 6 bases and J shed 2 bases, with 19 bases lying between them. CDR3 bases: TGTGCCATCAGGGGGATAGGGACACCCGATAACACTGAAGCTTTCTTT. Residues: CAIRGIGTPDNTEAFF.

The chain recombines TRBV4-1 with TRBJ1-1; a weak D match, TRBD1 (5 bases). V lost 0 bases, J lost 5 bases, and 13 bases lay in between. CDR3 length equals 15 residues. Per the germline V gene, CDR1 is MGHRA and CDR2 is YSYEKL. The CDR3 here is CASSQEYRSLTEAFF. The DNA for the CDR3 is TGCGCCAGCAGCCAAGAATACAGGTCACTAACTGAAGCTTTCTTT.

The rearrangement links TRBV3-1 (or the pseudogene TRBV3-2) to TRBJ2-2; 9 bases fit TRBD2. The V gene's germline CDR1 is LGHDT and CDR2 YNNKEL (reference sequence). J lost 2 bases, V lost 4 bases, and 2 bases had no gene match. This CDR3 contains 15 residues. The CDR3 loop reads CASSPTSGNTGELFF. DNA for the CDR3: TGTGCCAGCAGCCCGACTAGCGGCAACACCGGGGAGCTGTTTTTT.

The chain uses TRBV5-6 and TRBJ2-7; 8 bases map to TRBD2. This CDR3 comprises 14 residues. In germline, CDR1 is SGHDT, CDR2 YYEEEE. Trimming cost V 0 bases and J 6 bases; bases outside gene matches: 5. Here the CDR3 reads CASSLAGGPSEQYF. In nucleotides, the CDR3 is TGTGCCAGCAGCTTGGCGGGAGGGCCCTCCGAGCAGTACTTC.

CDR3 DNA: TGTGCCAGTAGTATGGAGCGGAAAAACACCATATATTTT. Translated: CASSMERKNTIYF. This chain connects TRBV19 to TRBJ1-3; the D is unclear. This CDR3 has 13 amino acids. Germline-derived CDR1 and CDR2 are LNHDA and SQIVND (reference sequence). The V end lost 3 bases, the J end lost 6 bases, and 9 bases lay between the germline ends.

The chain joins TRBV5-1 to TRBJ2-1; 7 positions match TRBD2. Germline V gives CDR1 SGHRS, CDR2 YFSETQ. The CDR3 has 15 residues. The V gene end was trimmed by 3 bases and the J gene end by 0 bases; junction bases not matched to a gene: 3. The CDR3 DNA sequence: TGCGCCAGCAGCTCCCGGGACTACTCCTACAATGAGCAGTTCTTC. As protein: CASSSRDYSYNEQFF. Drawing the rest from reference TRBV5-1 and TRBJ2-1, the complete variable domain is KAGVTQTPRYLIKTRGQQVTLSCSPISGHRSVSWYQQTPGQGLQFLFEYFSETQRNKGNFPGRFSGRQFSNSRSEMNVSTLELGDSALYLCASSSRDYSYNEQFFGPGTRLTVL.

The genes are TRBV10-3 and TRBJ2-7, with 12 bases matching TRBD1. Germline V lookup: CDR1 ENHRY, CDR2 SYGVKD. Trimming at V came to 8 bases and at J to 6 bases, leaving 11 bases not matched to a gene. The length of the CDR3 is 15 residues. CDR3 in amino acids: CAIGYFGTGGVEQYF. The CDR3 nucleotides are TGTGCCATCGGCTACTTCGGGACAGGGGGCGTCGAGCAGTACTTC.

This clone has only one observation. This chain links TRBV30 with TRBJ2-5; the D gene is possibly TRBD2 (5 bases). CDR1 GTSNPN and CDR2 SVGIG come from the germline V gene (reference sequence). Trimming took off 1 base at V and 5 bases at J, with 17 bases between the two ends. The CDR3 extends over 15 amino acids. Written as DNA, the CDR3 is TGTGCCTGGAGTGGCCCTGCGGGTGTCGGGGAGACCCAGTACTTC. Protein product: CAWSGPAGVGETQYF.

This clone has just a few counts. J is TRBJ1-4 and V is TRBV4-2; no clear D. CDR1 is LGHNA, CDR2 YNFKEQ, per germline. Trimming removed 0 bases from V and 4 bases from J, with 15 bases in between. This CDR3 is built from 17 residues. The CDR3 protein is CASSQDPSREGNEKLFF. Written as DNA, the CDR3 is TGTGCCAGCAGCCAAGACCCCTCTCGGGAGGGTAATGAAAAACTGTTTTTT.

This rearrangement joins TRBV6-5 to TRBJ1-1, with TRBD1 matching over 7 bases. Unmatched junction bases numbered 6, after V lost 4 bases and J lost 1 base. This CDR3 is 15 amino acids long. Germline V gene sequence: CDR1 MNHEY, CDR2 SVGAGI. Here the CDR3 reads CASSLARQGNTEAFF. The CDR3, as DNA: TGTGCCAGCAGTTTGGCGAGACAGGGGAACACTGAAGCTTTCTTT.

The V call is TRBV6-4, the J call TRBJ2-1; TRBD1 agrees at 8 bases. CDR3 size: 15 residues. The germline CDR1 and CDR2 sequences are MRHNA and SNTAGT. V gave up 3 bases and J gave up 4 bases; unmatched junction bases: 5. In nucleotides, the CDR3 is TGTGCCAGCAGTGAGCAACAGGGGGGTTACAATGAGCAGTTCTTC. This sequence encodes CASSEQQGGYNEQFF.

This clone was recorded only once. The gene calls are TRBV5-4 and TRBJ2-5; tentatively, D is TRBD2 (6 bases). CDR3 size: 14 residues. V was clipped by 6 bases and J by 1 base, with 13 bases between them. CDR1 is SGHNT and CDR2 is YYREEE in the germline V gene (reference sequence). This CDR3 is CASTWGVGQETQYF. In DNA, the CDR3 is TGTGCCAGCACGTGGGGGGTAGGCCAAGAGACCCAGTACTTC.

This clone appeared once. The chain employs TRBV7-9 and TRBJ1-1, with a tentative D call TRBD1 (5 bases). The CDR3 consists of 13 residues. Germline-derived CDR1 and CDR2 are SEHNR and FQNEAQ (reference sequence). The V end was cut by 5 bases, the J end by 6 bases, with 13 bases between. CDR3 region: CASSRTEGPEAFF. The CDR3 DNA is TGTGCCAGCAGCCGCACGGAGGGGCCTGAAGCTTTCTTT.

The V and J genes are TRBV28 and TRBJ2-3, with D possibly TRBD1 on 6 matching bases. Looked up from germline, CDR1 is MDHEN and CDR2 is SYDVKM. The CDR3 has 14 residues. Trimming left V 5 bases short and J 2 bases short, with 11 bases between. The CDR3: CASSPPGATDTQYF. For the CDR3, the DNA is TGTGCCAGCAGTCCACCAGGGGCCACAGATACGCAGTATTTT.

The J gene is TRBJ2-7, the V gene TRBV10-3; 11 nucleotides line up with TRBD2. The CDR3 extends over 13 amino acids. Trimming removed 6 bases from V and 3 bases from J; junction bases left unmatched: 1. CDR1 and CDR2 from the germline V gene are ENHRY and SYGVKD. For the CDR3, the DNA is TGTGCCATCAGCGGGACTAGCGGCTACGAGCAGTACTTC. Protein sequence: CAISGTSGYEQYF.

The CDR3 nucleotides read TGTGCCAGCAGCTGGGGTCCCACTAGGCCGCAGCAGTTCTTC. This gives the protein CASSWGPTRPQQFF. This chain connects TRBV7-2 to TRBJ2-1, with D maybe TRBD2 (5 bases). This CDR3 is built from 14 residues. The ends were cut back, 4 bases at V and 11 bases at J, with 18 bases in the middle. Germline V CDR1 and CDR2: SGHTA, FQGNSA.

V gene TRBV19 combines with J gene TRBJ2-5; 7 positions agree with TRBD1. Germline-derived CDR1 and CDR2 are LNHDA and SQIVND (reference sequence). CDR3 length: 13 amino acids. With 6 bases clipped from V and 5 bases from J, the junction kept 6 bases outside the gene matches. The DNA of the CDR3 is TGTGCCAGTAGCAAAGACAGGGTTGAGACCCAGTACTTC. Encoded protein: CASSKDRVETQYF.

The V gene is TRBV7-9, the J gene TRBJ2-2; 11 bases map to TRBD2. This CDR3 region has 18 residues. CDR1 and CDR2 from the germline V gene are SEHNR and FQNEAQ (reference sequence). With 4 bases clipped from V and 8 bases from J, the junction kept 15 bases outside the gene matches. This CDR3 reads CASSSLPGLAERWGELFF. CDR3 DNA: TGTGCCAGCAGCTCATTACCGGGACTAGCGGAGCGGTGGGGGGAGCTGTTTTTT. Supplemented by reference TRBV7-9 and TRBJ2-2, the full variable domain reads DTGVSQNPRHKITKRGQNVTFRCDPISEHNRLYWYRQTLGQGPEFLTYFQNEAQLEKSRLLSDRFSAERPKGSFSTLEIQRTEQGDSAMYLCASSSLPGLAERWGELFFGEGSRLTVL.